The 19 T cell receptor beta chains listed next were all sequenced from one sample in a study of T cell repertoires in cytomegalovirus infection. One entry per CDR3 protein results from TCRdb running MiXCR on the reads. Found here are roughly 70,000 distinct CDR3 sequences, approximately 20% of them singletons; the top ten hold about 63%. Their antigens are not known. Material: CD8+ T cells from cultured PBMCs, obtained from culture after CMV antigen stimulation. The source of these receptors is a human donor in good health (CMV status not recorded). Some clones in this sample may be carry-over from other donors' samples.

This clonotype has a handful of counts. The CDR3 region is CASSLGNLQETQYF. The DNA for the CDR3 is TGTGCCAGCAGCTTGGGGAATCTGCAAGAGACCCAGTACTTC. The chain employs TRBV7-9 and TRBJ2-5; D gene uncertain. The CDR3 is 14 residues long. Trimming cost V 3 bases and J 2 bases, with 10 bases left between them. Germline loops: CDR1 SEHNR, CDR2 FQNEAQ (reference sequence).

This clonotype was detected a few times. The CDR3 spells CASRQNWGRQETQYF. The DNA for the CDR3 is TGTGCCAGCAGACAGAATTGGGGGAGGCAAGAGACCCAGTACTTC. The rearrangement uses TRBV7-8 and TRBJ2-5, with D maybe TRBD2 (6 bases). The V gene's germline CDR1 is SGHVS and CDR2 FQNEAQ. The CDR3 consists of 15 residues. The V end lost 6 bases, the J end lost 2 bases, and 16 bases lay between the germline ends.

A few counts support this clonotype. This sequence joins TRBV7-9 and TRBJ2-7; D is possibly TRBD1 (6 bases). Trimming left V 7 bases short and J 1 base short, with 14 bases between. The CDR3 consists of 14 residues. Germline V gene lookup returns CDR1 SEHNR and CDR2 FQNEAQ (reference sequence). CDR3 amino acids: CASIAQGGSYEQYF. The DNA for the CDR3 is TGTGCCAGCATCGCACAGGGCGGATCCTACGAGCAGTACTTC. The full variable domain, its missing parts supplied by reference TRBV7-9 and TRBJ2-7, is DTGVSQNPRHKITKRGQNVTFRCDPISEHNRLYWYRQTLGQGPEFLTYFQNEAQLEKSRLLSDRFSAERPKGSFSTLEIQRTEQGDSAMYLCASIAQGGSYEQYFGPGTRLTVT.

J is TRBJ1-1 and V is TRBV19; TRBD1 is a possible D gene (6 bases). Trimming removed 7 bases from V and 4 bases from J, with 16 bases in between. Germline values: CDR1 LNHDA, CDR2 SQIVND (reference sequence). The CDR3 totals 14 residues. CDR3 protein: CASTVAQGFTEAFF. DNA of the CDR3: TGTGCCAGTACCGTCGCGCAGGGGTTCACTGAAGCTTTCTTT.

This clonotype appeared a few times. V usage is TRBV12-3 or TRBV12-4 and J usage is TRBJ1-1; D remains unclear. Trimming left V 0 bases short and J 1 base short, with 15 bases between. The CDR3 extends over 17 amino acids. CDR3 in amino acids: CASSLAGRGPRNTEAFF. CDR3 nucleotide sequence: TGTGCCAGCAGTTTAGCAGGGAGAGGGCCCCGGAACACTGAAGCTTTCTTT.

This clonotype was seen a handful of times. The genes are TRBV7-9 and TRBJ2-5, with 8 bases matching TRBD1. Germline assignment: CDR1 SEHNR and CDR2 FQNEAQ (reference sequence). This CDR3 is 13 amino acids long. Trimming removed 5 bases from V and 7 bases from J; junction bases left unmatched: 6. CDR3 region: CASSPRGPPTQYF. For the CDR3, the DNA is TGTGCCAGCAGCCCCAGGGGGCCTCCGACCCAGTACTTC.

The rearrangement uses TRBV6-5 and TRBJ1-5; 8 bases align to TRBD1. This CDR3 contains 13 residues. In germline, CDR1 is MNHEY, CDR2 SVGAGI. Trimming removed 6 bases from V and 7 bases from J; junction bases left unmatched: 5. CDR3 region: CASSRTGTQPQHF. The DNA of the CDR3 is TGTGCCAGCAGCCGGACAGGGACCCAGCCCCAGCATTTT.

The chain joins TRBV7-8 to TRBJ2-1, with D unclear. The V end was cut by 5 bases, the J end by 0 bases, with 11 bases between. The CDR3 has 15 amino acids. Germline CDR1 reads SGHVS; CDR2 reads FQNEAQ. In DNA, the CDR3 is TGTGCCAGCAGCCAACAGATTAGCTCCTACAATGAGCAGTTCTTC. The encoded protein is CASSQQISSYNEQFF.

V and J are TRBV11-2 and TRBJ2-7; perhaps D is TRBD1 or TRBD2 (5 bases each). CDR1 is SGHAT and CDR2 is FQNNGV in the germline V gene. The CDR3 spans 15 residues. Trimming cost V 1 base and J 6 bases, with 16 bases left between them. CDR3: CASSLARPSGTEQYF. CDR3 nucleotide sequence: TGTGCCAGCAGCTTAGCACGGCCTTCCGGGACCGAGCAGTACTTC.

V gene TRBV28 combines with J gene TRBJ2-3; 11 bases are a match to TRBD1. The CDR3 has 14 residues. V trimming: 6 bases; J trimming: 5 bases; junction bases outside the gene matches: 4. CDR1 and CDR2 from the germline V gene are MDHEN and SYDVKM. This CDR3 reads CASSWTGGGDTQYF. In DNA form, the CDR3 reads TGTGCCAGCAGCTGGACAGGGGGCGGAGATACGCAGTATTTT.

The rearrangement links TRBV6-2 or TRBV6-3 to TRBJ2-1; D might be TRBD1 (5 bases). V was pared by 2 bases and J by 8 bases, with 16 bases between. Germline CDR1 and CDR2: MNHEY and SVGEGT. The CDR3 contains 15 residues. The CDR3 loop is CASSYLAWGMDEQFF. DNA of the CDR3: TGTGCCAGCAGTTACCTGGCATGGGGCATGGATGAGCAGTTCTTC.

The chain uses TRBV6-2 or TRBV6-3 and TRBJ2-3, with TRBD1 as a possible D gene (6 bases). Germline CDR1 reads MNHEY; CDR2 reads SVGEGT. Trimming left V 1 base short and J 6 bases short, with 8 bases between. The CDR3 runs 13 residues. DNA of the CDR3: TGTGCCAGCAGTTACTACAGGGAGGATACGCAGTATTTT. This gives the protein CASSYYREDTQYF.

Only a few counts were recorded for this clonotype. This chain uses TRBV10-3 with TRBJ1-5, with a tentative D call TRBD1 (5 bases). Looked up from germline, CDR1 is ENHRY and CDR2 is SYGVKD. This CDR3 spans 14 amino acids. Trimming shortened V by 4 bases and J by 0 bases, and 7 bases separated the two germline ends. Written as DNA, the CDR3 is TGTGCCATCAGTGGGGGGAATAGCAATCAGCCCCAGCATTTT. Protein product: CAISGGNSNQPQHF.

V gene TRBV7-6 combines with J gene TRBJ2-2, with D tentatively TRBD2 (6 bases). The CDR3 contains 17 residues. Germline CDR1 and CDR2: SGHVS and FNYEAQ. V was shortened by 5 bases and J by 1 base, with 17 bases between the two germline ends. CDR3 loop: CASSGRQGAGNTGELFF. DNA of the CDR3: TGTGCCAGCAGCGGCCGCCAGGGAGCGGGGAACACCGGGGAGCTGTTTTTT.

The chain combines TRBV7-6 with TRBJ1-1, with a tentative D call TRBD1 (5 bases). V lost 8 bases and J 5 bases, leaving 18 bases between the germline ends. Germline V CDR1 and CDR2: SGHVS, FNYEAQ. The CDR3 contains 14 residues. CDR3 nucleotide sequence: TGTGCCAGCGCTACCGGGACCGTTGGAACTGAAGCTTTCTTT. Protein product: CASATGTVGTEAFF.

The chain employs TRBV10-2 and TRBJ2-5; D may match TRBD1 or TRBD2 (5 bases each). Germline assignment: CDR1 WSHSY and CDR2 SAAADI. This CDR3 is 13 amino acids long. The V and J ends lost 8 bases and 1 base respectively, with 11 bases between them. In nucleotides, the CDR3 is TGCGCCAGCGGGCTGGGACCCCAAGAGACCCAGTACTTC. Protein sequence: CASGLGPQETQYF.

This clonotype was observed a handful of times. The J gene is TRBJ1-1, the V gene TRBV20-1, with D hard to call. The CDR3 covers 13 residues. Germline V lookup: CDR1 DFQATT, CDR2 SNEGSKA (reference sequence). V shed 5 bases and J shed 2 bases, with 12 bases lying between them. CDR3 region: CSALRELNTEAFF. The CDR3 nucleotides are TGCAGTGCTCTCCGGGAATTAAACACTGAAGCTTTCTTT.

A few counts support this clonotype. The chain uses TRBV6-2 or TRBV6-3 and TRBJ1-1; 7 bases agree with TRBD1. Per the germline V gene, CDR1 is MNHEY and CDR2 is SVGEGT. The ends lost 7 bases at V and 1 base at J; junction bases unmatched: 6. CDR3 length: 14 residues. CDR3 amino acids: CASNMQGGNTEAFF. The CDR3 region has the DNA TGTGCCAGCAATATGCAGGGGGGGAACACTGAAGCTTTCTTT.

The chain is built from TRBV6-5 and TRBJ2-5; TRBD2 is a possible D gene (6 bases). Germline CDR1 is MNHEY and CDR2 is SVGAGI. Trimming left V 5 bases short and J 2 bases short, with 12 bases between. This CDR3 is built from 14 residues. The chain's CDR3 is CASSHLGTQETQYF. DNA for the CDR3: TGTGCCAGCAGTCACTTAGGGACTCAAGAGACCCAGTACTTC.